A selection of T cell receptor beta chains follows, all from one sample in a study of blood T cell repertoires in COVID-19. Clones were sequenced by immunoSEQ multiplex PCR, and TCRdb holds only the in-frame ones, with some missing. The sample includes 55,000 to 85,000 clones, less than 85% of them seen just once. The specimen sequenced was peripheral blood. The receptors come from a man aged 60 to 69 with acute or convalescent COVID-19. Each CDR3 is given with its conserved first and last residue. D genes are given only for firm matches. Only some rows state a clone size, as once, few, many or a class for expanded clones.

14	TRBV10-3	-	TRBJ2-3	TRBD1	CAISEQGRTDTQYF	TGTGCCATCAGTGAACAGGGGCGAACAGATACGCAGTATTTT
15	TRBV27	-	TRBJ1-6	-	CASSLRRVDNSPLHF	TGTGCCAGCAGTTTGCGGAGGGTGGATAATTCACCCCTCCACTTT
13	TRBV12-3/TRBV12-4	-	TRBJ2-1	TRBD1	CASSRDSLAEQFF	TGTGCCAGCAGTCGGGACAGTTTAGCTGAGCAGTTCTTC
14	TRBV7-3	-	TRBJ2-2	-	CASSPPANTGELFF	TGTGCCAGCAGCCCCCCAGCGAACACCGGGGAGCTGTTTTTT
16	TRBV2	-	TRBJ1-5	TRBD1	CASRRDPGGSNQPQHF	TGTGCCAGTCGCCGAGATCCAGGGGGAAGCAATCAGCCCCAGCATTTT
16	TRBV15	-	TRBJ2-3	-	CATSRDLREGADTQYF	TGTGCCACCAGCAGAGATCTCCGCGAAGGAGCAGATACGCAGTATTTT
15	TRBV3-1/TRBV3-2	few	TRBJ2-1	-	CASSQDWQVRNEQFF	TGTGCCAGCAGCCAAGACTGGCAGGTCAGGAATGAGCAGTTCTTC
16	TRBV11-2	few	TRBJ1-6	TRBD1	CASSLREGQGGSPLHF	TGTGCCAGCAGCTTACGGGAAGGACAGGGGGGATCACCCCTCCACTTT
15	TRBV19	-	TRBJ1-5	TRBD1	CASSIIRGAPQPQHF	TGTGCCAGTAGTATTATCAGGGGGGCCCCTCAGCCCCAGCATTTT
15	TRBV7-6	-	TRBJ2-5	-	CASSLASPPVETQYF	TGTGCCAGCAGCTTAGCGTCGCCCCCGGTGGAGACCCAGTACTTC
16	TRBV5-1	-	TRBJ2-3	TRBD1	CASSSTTGGRTDTQYF	TGCGCCAGCAGCTCGACGACAGGGGGCCGTACAGATACGCAGTATTTT
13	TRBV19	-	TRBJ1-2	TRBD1	CASSTGQNYGYTF	TGTGCCAGTAGTACGGGACAGAACTATGGCTACACCTTC
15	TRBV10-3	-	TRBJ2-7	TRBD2	CAISESTSGLYEQYF	TGTGCCATCAGTGAGTCAACTAGCGGCCTTTACGAGCAGTACTTC
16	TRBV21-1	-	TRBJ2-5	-	CASSERLEVPQETQYF	TGTGCCAGCAGTGAACGCTTGGAGGTCCCCCAAGAGACCCAGTACTTC
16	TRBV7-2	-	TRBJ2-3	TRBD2	CASSTIAGGPGDTQYF	TGTGCCAGCAGCACAATAGCGGGAGGGCCGGGAGATACGCAGTATTTT
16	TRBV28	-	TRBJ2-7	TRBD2	CASSDPGLAGSLEQYF	TGTGCCAGCAGTGACCCGGGACTAGCGGGATCTCTCGAGCAGTACTTC
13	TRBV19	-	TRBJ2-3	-	CASSGAGGDTQYF	TGTGCCAGTAGCGGGGCCGGGGGAGATACGCAGTATTTT
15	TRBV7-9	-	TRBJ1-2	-	CASSLGTGSSYGYTF	TGTGCCAGCAGCTTGGGAACAGGGTCTAGCTATGGCTACACCTTC
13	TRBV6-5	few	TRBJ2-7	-	CASSYSTEGEQYF	TGTGCCAGCAGTTACTCCACCGAGGGCGAGCAGTACTTC
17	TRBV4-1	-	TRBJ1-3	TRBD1	CASSQDRGGSYGNTIYF	TGCGCCAGCAGCCAAGATAGAGGGGGCTCATATGGAAACACCATATATTTT
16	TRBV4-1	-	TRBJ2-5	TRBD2	CASSNWASGGKETQYF	TGCGCCAGCAGCAATTGGGCTAGCGGGGGGAAAGAGACCCAGTACTTC
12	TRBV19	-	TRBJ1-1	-	CASSYRDTEAFF	TGTGCCAGTAGTTACAGAGACACTGAAGCTTTCTTT
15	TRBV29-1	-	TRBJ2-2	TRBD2	CSAAGGTANTGELFF	TGCAGCGCTGCGGGGGGGACAGCGAACACCGGGGAGCTGTTTTTT
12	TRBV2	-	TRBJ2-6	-	CASRAGANVLTF	TGTGCCAGCAGAGCCGGGGCCAACGTCCTGACTTTC
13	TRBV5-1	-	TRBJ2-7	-	CASSLQGRYEQYF	TGCGCCAGCAGCTTGCAGGGCCGATACGAGCAGTACTTC
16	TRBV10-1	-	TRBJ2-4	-	CASSESLQLAKNIQYF	TGCGCCAGCAGTGAGTCGTTACAGCTAGCCAAAAACATTCAGTACTTC
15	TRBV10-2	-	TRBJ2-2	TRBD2	CASSDIAGRTGELFF	TGCGCCAGCAGTGACATAGCGGGACGGACCGGGGAGCTGTTTTTT
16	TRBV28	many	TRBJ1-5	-	CASSLGRARLNQPQHF	TGTGCCAGCAGTTTAGGGCGGGCTAGACTTAATCAGCCCCAGCATTTT
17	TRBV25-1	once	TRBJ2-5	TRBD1	CASSEAGATGGGETQYF	TGTGCCAGCAGTGAAGCGGGTGCCACAGGGGGCGGTGAGACCCAGTACTTC
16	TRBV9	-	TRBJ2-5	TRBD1	CASNCPDRGTKETQYF	TGTGCCAGCAATTGTCCTGACAGGGGGACCAAAGAGACCCAGTACTTC
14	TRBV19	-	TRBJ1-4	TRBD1	CASSHRDRDGKLFF	TGTGCCAGTAGCCACCGGGACAGGGATGGAAAACTGTTTTTT
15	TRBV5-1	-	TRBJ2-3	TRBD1	CASSLGQGSGDTQYF	TGCGCCAGCAGCTTGGGACAGGGTTCCGGGGATACGCAGTATTTT
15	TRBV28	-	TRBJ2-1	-	CASGDVSEDYNEQFF	TGTGCCAGCGGCGATGTTAGCGAAGACTACAATGAGCAGTTCTTC
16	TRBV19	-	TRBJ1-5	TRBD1	CASSKDREGSNQPQHF	TGTGCCAGTAGTAAGGACAGGGAGGGTAGCAATCAGCCCCAGCATTTT
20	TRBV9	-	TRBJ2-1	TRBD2	CASSTRPTTSGRAAENEQFF	TGTGCCAGCAGCACCCGCCCTACGACTAGCGGGAGGGCGGCGGAAAATGAGCAGTTCTTC
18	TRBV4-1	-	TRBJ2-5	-	CASSQTPSGAGNQETQYF	TGCGCCAGCAGCCAAACCCCCTCCGGGGCGGGGAATCAAGAGACCCAGTACTTC
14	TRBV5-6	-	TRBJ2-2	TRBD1	CASSKGTVPGELFF	TGTGCCAGCAGCAAAGGGACAGTCCCCGGGGAGCTGTTTTTT
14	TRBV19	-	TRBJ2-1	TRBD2	CASRELAGRDEQFF	TGTGCCAGTAGGGAACTAGCGGGGAGGGATGAGCAGTTCTTC
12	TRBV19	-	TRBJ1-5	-	CASSITSQPQHF	TGTGCCAGTAGTATAACTAGTCAGCCCCAGCATTTT
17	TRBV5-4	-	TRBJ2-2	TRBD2	CASSLDLAGLDTGELFF	TGTGCCAGCAGCTTGGATCTAGCGGGACTTGACACCGGGGAGCTGTTTTTT
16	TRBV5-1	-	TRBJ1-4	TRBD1	CASSGGQGIGNEKLFF	TGCGCCAGCAGCGGGGGACAGGGGATTGGTAATGAAAAACTGTTTTTT
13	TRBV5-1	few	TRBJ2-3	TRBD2	CASRAGMTDTQYF	TGCGCCAGCAGAGCGGGAATGACAGATACGCAGTATTTT
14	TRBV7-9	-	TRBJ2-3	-	CASSPYTGTDTQYF	TGTGCCAGCAGCCCGTATACGGGGACAGATACGCAGTATTTT
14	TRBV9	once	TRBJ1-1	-	CASVPWTENTEAFF	TGTGCCAGCGTCCCTTGGACAGAGAACACTGAAGCTTTCTTT
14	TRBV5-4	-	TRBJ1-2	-	CASSSEQGRGGYTF	TGTGCCAGCAGCTCGGAACAGGGTCGCGGTGGCTACACCTTC
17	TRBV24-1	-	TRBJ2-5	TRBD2	CATSGGVTSGYQETQYF	TGTGCCACCAGTGGCGGAGTAACTAGCGGGTACCAAGAGACCCAGTACTTC
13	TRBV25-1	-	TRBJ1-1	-	CASSEVSYTEAFF	TGTGCCAGCAGTGAAGTGTCGTACACTGAAGCTTTCTTT
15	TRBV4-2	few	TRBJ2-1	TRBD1	CASSQAGQGAVEQFF	TGTGCCAGCAGCCAAGCGGGACAGGGGGCGGTTGAGCAGTTCTTC
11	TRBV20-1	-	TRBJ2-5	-	CSGRGAETQYF	TGCAGTGGAAGGGGCGCAGAGACCCAGTACTTC
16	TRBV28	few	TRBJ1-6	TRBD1	CASSLPGQVYNSPLHF	TGTGCCAGCAGTTTACCGGGACAGGTCTATAATTCACCCCTCCACTTT
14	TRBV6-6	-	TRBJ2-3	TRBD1	CASNRQGSTDTQYF	TGTGCCAGCAATAGACAGGGAAGCACAGATACGCAGTATTTT